This entry features one T cell receptor beta chain sequence. CD8 memory was a combination that joined CD45RO+ cells with CCR7-negative CD45RA+ TemRA cells. The data belong to a study of shared clonotypes between healthy human individuals. The wider study: Donors consisted of two women and a few men between 18 and 49.

Authors' processing steps: Filtering was not the same, since immunoSEQ gave junction-only sequences without quality scores. Profiling relied on immunoSEQ multiplex PCR, and the TCRdb table lists in-frame clones only, not all of them. The DNA was the basis for D and trimming; V, J and clone size are from that table. The table lists approximately 640,000 clones, around 90% of them singletons. Sequencing was done on a sample of memory CD8+ T cells from PBMCs. Subset meaning: CD45RO+ cells pooled with CCR7-negative TemRA cells. The source of this sequence is a man aged 18-30 years in good health. Some clones in this sample may be carry-over from other donors' samples.

The CDR3 sequence: CASSPAAGSTYEQYF. Here the CDR3 DNA reads TGTGCCAGCAGCCCAGCGGCCGGGAGTACCTACGAGCAGTACTTC. J is TRBJ2-7 and V is TRBV7-2; D is possibly TRBD2 (6 bases). The CDR3 totals 15 residues. V lost 5 bases and J 2 bases, leaving 16 bases between the germline ends. The V gene's germline CDR1 is SGHTA and CDR2 FQGNSA. Together with reference TRBV7-2 and TRBJ2-7, the CDR3 gives the full variable domain: GAGVSQSPSNKVTEKGKDVELRCDPISGHTALYWYRQSLGQGLEFLIYFQGNSAPDKSGLPSDRFSAERTGGSVSTLTIQRTQQEDSAVYLCASSPAAGSTYEQYFGPGTRLTVT.